Shown below are 32 T cell receptor beta chains from a single sample sequenced in a study of T cell clonotyping in hematopoietic cell transplantation. Time point noted: recipient sample about 28 days before transplant, after cytoreduction. The protocol was immunoSEQ multiplex PCR, while the TCRdb copy is restricted to in-frame clones and leaves out a portion. This repertoire shows about 50,000 clones, 85% to 90% found once; its top ten account for under 6.5%. The sample consisted of peripheral blood mononuclear cells, taken before stem cell transplant. The receptors come from a man aged 55 to 69 with biphenotypic leukemia. Some clones in this sample may be carry-over from other donors' samples.

This clone was picked up one time. V usage is TRBV19 and J usage is TRBJ2-2, with 7 bases aligning to TRBD1. Germline V CDR1 and CDR2: LNHDA, SQIVND (reference sequence). This CDR3 comprises 14 residues. Trimming at V came to 3 bases and at J to 7 bases, leaving 5 bases not matched to a gene. CDR3 DNA sequence: TGTGCCAGTAGTATCGGGACAGCCCGCGGGGAGCTGTTTTTT. As protein: CASSIGTARGELFF.

This rearrangement joins TRBV28 to TRBJ1-2; 8 bases line up with TRBD1. V was clipped by 5 bases and J by 5 bases; unmatched bases: 13. CDR1 MDHEN and CDR2 SYDVKM come from the germline V gene. This CDR3 is 16 amino acids long. The CDR3 DNA sequence: TGTGCCAGCAGTGACCCCCGGGACAGGTTCATTTATGGCTACACCTTC. It yields the protein CASSDPRDRFIYGYTF.

The chain recombines TRBV11-2 with TRBJ1-1, with D unclear. Per germline, CDR1 SGHAT and CDR2 FQNNGV. Trimming pared 5 bases from V and 9 bases from J, leaving 13 bases between. The CDR3 has 12 amino acids. CDR3 amino acids: CASSLRTEKAFF. Written as DNA, the CDR3 is TGTGCCAGCAGCCTCCGGACCGAAAAAGCTTTCTTT.

This clone was seen a single time. As DNA, the CDR3 is TGTGCCAGCAGCCATCCCGGGACCGAATACGAGCAGTACTTC. As protein: CASSHPGTEYEQYF. The rearrangement uses TRBV28 and TRBJ2-7; D may correspond to TRBD1 or TRBD2 (5 bases each). CDR3 length equals 14 residues. V was clipped by 6 bases and J by 4 bases, with 16 bases between them. CDR1 and CDR2 from the germline V gene are MDHEN and SYDVKM.

This rearrangement joins TRBV7-2 to TRBJ2-7, with unresolved D. CDR1 is SGHTA, CDR2 FQGNSA, per germline. The CDR3 contains 18 residues. V lost 1 base and J 2 bases, leaving 21 bases between the germline ends. CDR3 sequence reads: CASSLGSPLLTAPYEQYF. In DNA form, the CDR3 reads TGTGCCAGCAGCTTAGGCTCGCCACTACTCACGGCACCCTACGAGCAGTACTTC.

CDR3 coding DNA: TGTGCCAGCAGTTCGGGAATACGGACTAGCGGGATTGGCGAGCAGTACTTC. Translation: CASSSGIRTSGIGEQYF. The chain links TRBV28 to TRBJ2-7; TRBD2 matches at 12 bases. After removal of 4 bases from V and 6 bases from J, the junction contained 13 bases not matched to a gene. CDR3 length equals 17 residues. CDR1 is MDHEN, CDR2 SYDVKM, per germline.

This chain joins TRBV6-5 and TRBJ1-2, with D hard to call. The CDR3 covers 13 residues. V gave up 2 bases and J gave up 4 bases, with 8 bases separating them. Germline V gene lookup returns CDR1 MNHEY and CDR2 SVGAGI. CDR3 protein: CASSYAGPYGYTF. The CDR3 nucleotides read TGTGCCAGCAGTTACGCCGGACCCTATGGCTACACCTTC.

The chain has TRBV19 and TRBJ2-2; TRBD2 aligns across 7 bases. The CDR3 has 13 residues. From germline, CDR1 is LNHDA and CDR2 SQIVND (reference sequence). Germline trimming cut 11 bases from V and 2 bases from J; bases unmatched to any gene: 5. In DNA, the CDR3 is TGTGCCCTCGGACTAGATAACACCGGGGAGCTGTTTTTT. This codes for CALGLDNTGELFF.

A few counts support this clone. This chain uses TRBV7-2 with TRBJ1-1; D unresolved. This CDR3 has 13 residues. V lost 1 base to trimming and J lost 1 base, with 4 bases between them. Germline V gene lookup returns CDR1 SGHTA and CDR2 FQGNSA. CDR3 nucleotide sequence: TGTGCCAGCAGCTTAGATCCGAACACTGAAGCTTTCTTT. This gives the protein CASSLDPNTEAFF.

The CDR3 sequence: CAWSLGLAGVFGEVVENEQFF. DNA of the CDR3: TGTGCCTGGAGCCTCGGACTAGCGGGAGTCTTTGGAGAGGTGGTAGAGAATGAGCAGTTCTTC. This chain uses TRBV30 with TRBJ2-1; 13 bases agree with TRBD2. The CDR3 is made up of 21 amino acids. V shed 3 bases and J 7 bases; nucleotides not matched to a gene: 24. Germline values: CDR1 GTSNPN, CDR2 SVGIG (reference sequence). The full variable domain, in which reference TRBV30 and TRBJ2-1 provide the parts outside the CDR3, is SQTIHQWPATLVQPVGSPLSLECTVEGTSNPNLYWYRQAAGRGLQLLFYSVGIGQISSEVPQNLSASRPQDRQFILSSKKLLLSDSGFYLCAWSLGLAGVFGEVVENEQFFGPGTRLTVL.

The CDR3: CASSIGRTTDTQYF. DNA of the CDR3: TGTGCCAGCAGCATTGGGAGGACCACAGATACGCAGTATTTT. The V call is TRBV7-9, the J call TRBJ2-3, with D tentatively TRBD2 (6 bases). The CDR3 sequence is 14 residues long. Looked up from germline, CDR1 is SEHNR and CDR2 is FQNEAQ (reference sequence). Trimming removed 5 bases from V and 2 bases from J, with 11 bases in between.

This clone was observed a few times. This rearrangement joins TRBV5-1 to TRBJ1-4; D may be TRBD1 (5 bases). Trimming removed 0 bases from V and 1 base from J, with 13 bases in between. The CDR3 runs to 17 residues. From germline, CDR1 is SGHRS and CDR2 YFSETQ. CDR3 in DNA: TGCGCCAGCAGCTTGGACGGAGGGGCTGGAACTAATGAAAAACTGTTTTTT. It encodes CASSLDGGAGTNEKLFF.

The CDR3 reads CASRTPGQQNTEAFF. The CDR3 DNA reads as TGTGCCAGCCGGACCCCGGGACAGCAGAACACTGAAGCTTTCTTT. The V call is TRBV7-9, the J call TRBJ1-1, with 7 bases fitting TRBD1. The CDR3 length is 15 residues. Germline CDR1 SEHNR, CDR2 FQNEAQ (reference sequence). V dropped 8 bases and J dropped 1; count of bases not matched to a gene: 10.

J is TRBJ1-5 and V is TRBV27; D unresolved. The V gene's germline CDR1 is MNHEY and CDR2 SMNVEV (reference sequence). This CDR3 is 17 amino acids long. V was cut by 5 bases and J by 4 bases, with 21 bases left in between. CDR3 loop: CASSPTDGNIINQPQHF. CDR3 nucleotides: TGTGCCAGCAGTCCAACCGACGGAAATATCATTAATCAGCCCCAGCATTTT.

The V and J genes are TRBV10-3 and TRBJ1-2; TRBD1 agrees at 7 bases. Germline CDR1 and CDR2: ENHRY and SYGVKD. Unmatched junction bases numbered 9, after V lost 8 bases and J lost 6 bases. The CDR3 runs 13 residues. Here the CDR3 DNA reads TGTGCCATCTGGAGGGGGCAGGGGGATGGCTACACCTTC. Its protein product is CAIWRGQGDGYTF.

The V call is TRBV11-2, the J call TRBJ2-7; 8 bases fit TRBD1. The ends lost 5 bases at V and 4 bases at J; junction bases unmatched: 7. There are 14 residues in the CDR3. The germline CDR1 and CDR2 sequences are SGHAT and FQNNGV. The CDR3 DNA follows: TGTGCCAGCAGCCCCGGACAGGGTCCATACGAGCAGTACTTC. Translation: CASSPGQGPYEQYF.

CDR3 bases: TGTGCCAGTAGTACCGCCAGGACTAGCGGGAGAGCAACCACCTACGAGCAGTACTTC. The encoded protein is CASSTARTSGRATTYEQYF. This chain uses TRBV19 with TRBJ2-7; 13 bases line up with TRBD2. The germline CDR1 and CDR2 sequences are LNHDA and SQIVND (reference sequence). Unmatched junction bases numbered 14, after V lost 4 bases and J lost 2 bases. This CDR3 is built from 19 residues.

This clone came up once. V gene TRBV27 combines with J gene TRBJ2-3, with D possibly matching TRBD2 (6 bases). There are 14 residues in the CDR3. From germline, CDR1 is MNHEY and CDR2 SMNVEV (reference sequence). Trimming removed 5 bases from V and 0 bases from J, with 9 bases in between. The CDR3 is CASSRGTSTDTQYF. In DNA, the CDR3 is TGTGCCAGCAGTCGCGGGACTAGCACAGATACGCAGTATTTT.

The chain links TRBV11-2 to TRBJ1-5; D is ambiguous. V lost 5 bases, J lost 2 bases, and 16 bases lay in between. CDR3 length: 16 amino acids. Germline V CDR1 and CDR2: SGHAT, FQNNGV. CDR3 loop: CASSPSSGEGNQPQHF. The CDR3 bases are TGTGCCAGCAGCCCTAGTTCCGGTGAGGGCAATCAGCCCCAGCATTTT.

The gene calls are TRBV5-1 and TRBJ2-7; D unclear. The CDR3 extends over 14 amino acids. The germline V gene has CDR1 SGHRS and CDR2 YFSETQ. Between the trimmed V and J ends, which lost 1 base and 5 bases, there was a span of 13 bases. The CDR3 DNA sequence: TGCGCCAGCAGCTTGCCTGTGCTTCCTAACGAGCAGTACTTC. It specifies CASSLPVLPNEQYF. Combining the CDR3 with reference TRBV5-1 and TRBJ2-7 gives the whole variable domain KAGVTQTPRYLIKTRGQQVTLSCSPISGHRSVSWYQQTPGQGLQFLFEYFSETQRNKGNFPGRFSGRQFSNSRSEMNVSTLELGDSALYLCASSLPVLPNEQYFGPGTRLTVT.

The chain employs TRBV2 and TRBJ2-6, with D hard to call. V lost 5 bases, J lost 0 bases, and 8 bases lay in between. Looked up from germline, CDR1 is SNHLY and CDR2 is FYNNEI. The CDR3 is made up of 15 amino acids. CDR3 DNA: TGTGCCAGCAGTCCATCTGCCTCTGGGGCCAACGTCCTGACTTTC. Amino acid sequence: CASSPSASGANVLTF.

The chain combines TRBV11-2 with TRBJ1-1; no clear D gene. The CDR3 loop spans 16 amino acids. Germline lookup yields CDR1 SGHAT and CDR2 FQNNGV. Trimming shortened V by 3 bases and J by 0 bases, and 14 bases separated the two germline ends. This chain's CDR3 is CASSLDPHYMNTEAFF. CDR3 DNA: TGTGCCAGCAGCTTGGATCCGCACTACATGAACACTGAAGCTTTCTTT. Full variable domain (rest looked up from reference TRBV11-2 and TRBJ1-1): EAGVAQSPRYKIIEKRQSVAFWCNPISGHATLYWYQQILGQGPKLLIQFQNNGVVDDSQLPKDRFSAERLKGVDSTLKIQPAKLEDSAVYLCASSLDPHYMNTEAFFGQGTRLTVV.

The rearrangement uses TRBV19 and TRBJ2-7, with 7 bases identical to TRBD1. The junction had 7 bases not matched to a gene; V was cut back by 5 bases and J by 0 bases. Germline-derived CDR1 and CDR2 are LNHDA and SQIVND (reference sequence). This CDR3 region has 15 residues. In DNA, the CDR3 is TGTGCCAGTAGTGACCCGACAGGGAGCTCCTACGAGCAGTACTTC. Translated, it gives CASSDPTGSSYEQYF.

This rearrangement joins TRBV4-1 to TRBJ1-2, with D hard to call. The CDR3 loop spans 15 amino acids. CDR1 and CDR2 (germline): MGHRA, YSYEKL. V was trimmed by 6 bases and J by 8 bases, leaving 22 bases between them. CDR3 protein: CASSYAVLEIGGYTF. CDR3 DNA: TGCGCCAGCAGTTACGCGGTTTTGGAGATTGGAGGCTACACCTTC.

The rearrangement uses TRBV7-2 and TRBJ2-7, with D possibly matching TRBD2 (6 bases). The CDR3 length is 14 residues. V was clipped by 5 bases and J by 1 base, with 12 bases between them. In germline, CDR1 is SGHTA, CDR2 FQGNSA. CDR3 nucleotides: TGTGCCAGCAGCAGGAGGGCGGGATCCTACGAGCAGTACTTC. Its protein product is CASSRRAGSYEQYF.

The chain recombines TRBV13 with TRBJ2-7, with 13 bases identical to TRBD2. The CDR3 consists of 17 residues. Trimming cost V 5 bases and J 5 bases; bases outside gene matches: 12. CDR1 PRHDT and CDR2 FYEKMQ come from the germline V gene (reference sequence). The CDR3 sequence: CASSRRTSGSPLHEQYF. The CDR3, as DNA: TGTGCCAGCAGCCGCAGGACTAGCGGGAGCCCCCTGCACGAGCAGTACTTC.

The chain joins TRBV28 to TRBJ1-5; tentative D call: TRBD1 (6 bases). Germline values: CDR1 MDHEN, CDR2 SYDVKM. The CDR3 contains 13 residues. V dropped 6 bases and J dropped 3 bases, with 9 bases sitting between them. CDR3 sequence (DNA): TGTGCCAGCAGGACAGGAAACAATCAGCCCCAGCATTTT. It specifies CASRTGNNQPQHF.

The chain combines TRBV19 with TRBJ2-1; 11 bases fit TRBD2. The length of the CDR3 is 15 residues. From germline, CDR1 is LNHDA and CDR2 SQIVND (reference sequence). Trimming at V came to 6 bases and at J to 5 bases, leaving 6 bases not matched to a gene. CDR3 region: CASRSRLAGNNEQFF. The CDR3 DNA follows: TGTGCCAGTAGATCTAGACTAGCGGGAAACAATGAGCAGTTCTTC.

This rearrangement joins TRBV12-5 to TRBJ2-3; no definite D call. This CDR3 spans 13 amino acids. V was cut by 6 bases and J by 4 bases, with 11 bases left in between. Per the germline V gene, CDR1 is LGHNT and CDR2 is FRNRAP. This CDR3 is CASGPMGSDTQYF. Written as DNA, the CDR3 is TGTGCTAGTGGGCCGATGGGGTCAGATACGCAGTATTTT.

This clone was counted between two and nine times. The chain uses TRBV21-1 and TRBJ2-7. TRBV21-1 is a recognized pseudogene. The CDR3 totals 17 residues. CDR3: CASSKALGRPWGYEQYF. The CDR3, as DNA: TGTGCCAGCAGCAAAGCTCTCGGACGCCCTTGGGGCTACGAGCAGTACTTC.

The count of this clone is one. J is TRBJ2-7 and V is TRBV4-3; tentatively, D is TRBD1 (5 bases). Germline CDR1 LGHNA, CDR2 YSLEER. The CDR3 covers 15 residues. V was clipped by 0 bases and J by 3 bases, with 12 bases between them. The CDR3, as DNA: TGCGCCAGCAGCCAAGAAGGCCAGGGTGACTACGAGCAGTACTTC. Its translation is CASSQEGQGDYEQYF.

This rearrangement joins TRBV7-9 to TRBJ2-7, with D possibly matching TRBD2 (7 bases). Trimming took 4 bases from V and 4 from J, leaving 14 bases between them. Germline V CDR1 and CDR2: SEHNR, FQNEAQ (reference sequence). This CDR3 is built from 14 residues. The CDR3 nucleotides are TGTGCCAGCAGCTGGCGCAGGGGAGGGTACGAGCAGTACTTC. Its protein product is CASSWRRGGYEQYF.